This entry lists 32 T cell receptor beta chains sequenced from one sample in a study of CXCR3-negative and CXCR3-positive naive CD8 T cells. Study-wide results and caveats: Relative to CXCR3-negative naive cells, CXCR3-positive naive cells had more hydrophobic TRB CDR3s.

Libraries of TRB cDNA were made by 5' RACE and carried UMIs. TCRdb reanalyzed the 5' RACE reads and collapses them to one entry per CDR3 protein, without DNA. The sample totals around 160,000 distinct CDR3 sequences. Antigen specificity for these receptors is unknown. Sequencing was done on a sample of naive CXCR3+ CD8+ T cells from blood. Subset noted: CD45RO-CCR7+CD27+CD95- naive CD8+ T cells expressing CXCR3 (TNR3+). The receptors stem from a human donor in good health. Some clones in this sample may be carry-over from other donors' samples.

The chain combines TRBV11-2 with TRBJ2-5. Germline assignment: CDR1 SGHAT and CDR2 FQNNGV. The CDR3 runs to 14 residues. The CDR3 reads CASTSWTDQETQYF. The variable domain in full, completed from reference TRBV11-2 and TRBJ2-5, reads EAGVAQSPRYKIIEKRQSVAFWCNPISGHATLYWYQQILGQGPKLLIQFQNNGVVDDSQLPKDRFSAERLKGVDSTLKIQPAKLEDSAVYLCASTSWTDQETQYFGPGTRLLVL.

This chain uses TRBV5-6 with TRBJ1-1. The CDR3 has 12 amino acids. Germline V gene data show CDR1 as SGHDT and CDR2 as YYEEEE. The CDR3 loop reads CASSSFLTEAFF.

The genes are TRBV14 and TRBJ2-3; without DNA, the TCRdb call of TRBD1 cannot be checked. Looked up from germline, CDR1 is SGHDN and CDR2 is FVKESK. This CDR3 has 15 amino acids. The CDR3 loop is CASSQLRDTRLTEYF. The full variable domain, rest sourced from reference TRBV14 and TRBJ2-3, is EAGVTQFPSHSVIEKGQTVTLRCDPISGHDNLYWYRRVMGKEIKFLLHFVKESKQDESGMPNNRFLAERTGGTYSTLKVQPAELEDSGVYFCASSQLRDTRLTEYFGPGTRLTVL.

The rearrangement links TRBV11-1 to TRBJ2-1; the D call of TRBD2 rests on TCRdb alone, since no DNA is present to check it. Germline V gives CDR1 SGHAT, CDR2 FQDESV (reference sequence). This CDR3 is built from 17 residues. The CDR3 sequence: CASSSPRAGGTYNEQFF.

The chain employs TRBV20-1 and TRBJ2-5; TCRdb indicates TRBD1, and absent DNA this call remains unverified. The germline V gene encodes CDR1 DFQATT and CDR2 SNEGSKA (reference sequence). There are 16 residues in the CDR3. The CDR3 sequence is CSAWHGQGLSSETQYF.

This chain links TRBV29-1 with TRBJ1-1; the D call of TRBD1 rests on TCRdb alone, since no DNA is present to check it. The germline V gene has CDR1 SQVTM and CDR2 ANQGSEA. The CDR3 sequence is 17 residues long. The CDR3 is CSVDGSPPWGTAVSAFF.

The genes are TRBV5-5 and TRBJ2-3. Germline V gene lookup returns CDR1 SGHKS and CDR2 YYEKEE (reference sequence). The CDR3 has 11 residues. CDR3 region: CASSPSDTQYF.

This chain connects TRBV7-6 to TRBJ2-3. The CDR3 sequence is 14 residues long. Germline V gene data show CDR1 as SGHVS and CDR2 as FNYEAQ. CDR3 sequence: CASSFSGSTDTQYF.

The chain recombines TRBV5-1 with TRBJ2-1; TCRdb's assignment of TRBD1 cannot be checked, as there is no DNA. The CDR3 runs 16 residues. The germline V gene has CDR1 SGHRS and CDR2 YFSETQ. The CDR3 here is CASSPLGQGAYNEQFF. The full variable domain, completed using reference TRBV5-1 and TRBJ2-1, is KAGVTQTPRYLIKTRGQQVTLSCSPISGHRSVSWYQQTPGQGLQFLFEYFSETQRNKGNFPGRFSGRQFSNSRSEMNVSTLELGDSALYLCASSPLGQGAYNEQFFGPGTRLTVL.

The CDR3 protein is CASRSGTSGNYEQFF. The chain couples TRBV2 to TRBJ2-1; the D call of TRBD2 rests on TCRdb alone, since no DNA is present to check it. Germline loops: CDR1 SNHLY, CDR2 FYNNEI. The CDR3 contains 15 residues.

V and J are TRBV15 and TRBJ2-1. Germline V gives CDR1 LNHNV, CDR2 YYDKDF (reference sequence). The CDR3 spans 13 residues. CDR3 region: CATSRDSLDEQFF.

The genes are TRBV6-6 and TRBJ1-5; TCRdb selects TRBD1, and the lack of DNA leaves this call unchecked. Germline V gives CDR1 MNHNY, CDR2 SVGAGI (reference sequence). CDR3 length: 14 residues. The CDR3 spells CASSYAGNNQPQHF.

The rearrangement links TRBV29-1 to TRBJ1-2. The CDR3 is 11 residues long. The germline V gene encodes CDR1 SQVTM and CDR2 ANQGSEA. The CDR3: CSAPRAYGYTF.

V gene TRBV19 combines with J gene TRBJ1-4; the D call from TCRdb, TRBD1, cannot be confirmed without DNA. The CDR3 contains 15 residues. Germline-derived CDR1 and CDR2 are LNHDA and SQIVND (reference sequence). The CDR3 protein is CASTQTGTGGEKLFF.

The chain carries TRBV5-5 and TRBJ2-5; TCRdb designates TRBD1, a call that cannot be tested without DNA. In germline, CDR1 is SGHKS, CDR2 YYEKEE (reference sequence). This CDR3 is 15 amino acids long. The CDR3 sequence is CASSFFAGLKETQYF.

This chain connects TRBV5-1 to TRBJ2-1. This CDR3 spans 15 amino acids. The germline V gene encodes CDR1 SGHRS and CDR2 YFSETQ. The CDR3 loop reads CANSLNPEAYNEQFF.

The V call is TRBV6-2 or TRBV6-3, the J call TRBJ2-1. The CDR3 spans 15 residues. Germline V gene data show CDR1 as MNHEY and CDR2 as SVGEGT. CDR3 loop: CASSYKVESYNEQFF.

The chain combines TRBV12-3 or TRBV12-4 with TRBJ1-2; TCRdb outputs TRBD1, but without DNA this stays unchecked. The CDR3 length is 12 residues. The CDR3 sequence: CASWGWSYGYTF.

The rearrangement uses TRBV20-1 and TRBJ2-7; TCRdb indicates TRBD2, and absent DNA this call remains unverified. This CDR3 spans 17 amino acids. CDR1 and CDR2 (germline): DFQATT, SNEGSKA (reference sequence). This chain's CDR3 is CSASLLAGDESVYEQYF.

The V gene is TRBV7-6, the J gene TRBJ2-3; TCRdb indicates TRBD2, and absent DNA this call remains unverified. CDR1 SGHVS and CDR2 FNYEAQ come from the germline V gene. There are 15 residues in the CDR3. CDR3 region: CASSFLAGGTDTQYF.

The chain links TRBV28 to TRBJ2-7; TCRdb picks TRBD2, but there is no DNA to check that call. CDR1 and CDR2 (germline): MDHEN, SYDVKM. This CDR3 region has 19 residues. The chain's CDR3 is CASSLEPATSGPFSYEQYF.

This chain's CDR3 is CASSLVLAGAYTGELFF. J is TRBJ2-2 and V is TRBV7-2; lacking DNA, the TRBD2 call made by TCRdb goes unchecked. Germline CDR1 and CDR2: SGHTA and FQGNSA. The CDR3 has 17 residues.

V usage is TRBV11-2 and J usage is TRBJ2-2; TCRdb calls TRBD2, which cannot be checked without DNA. Germline CDR1 and CDR2: SGHAT and FQNNGV. The CDR3 spans 17 residues. CDR3 residues: CASSLGTSGRNFWELFF. Full variable domain (remainder filled in from reference TRBV11-2 and TRBJ2-2): EAGVAQSPRYKIIEKRQSVAFWCNPISGHATLYWYQQILGQGPKLLIQFQNNGVVDDSQLPKDRFSAERLKGVDSTLKIQPAKLEDSAVYLCASSLGTSGRNFWELFFGEGSRLTVL.

The chain is built from TRBV5-4 and TRBJ2-7; with no DNA, the TCRdb D assignment of TRBD1 cannot be verified. The CDR3 is made up of 19 amino acids. Germline CDR1 SGHNT, CDR2 YYREEE (reference sequence). The CDR3 loop is CASSRGGQGVLLLLNEQYF.

This rearrangement joins TRBV6-5 to TRBJ2-1. This CDR3 is 13 amino acids long. Germline CDR1 MNHEY, CDR2 SVGAGI. CDR3 residues: CASRLSSLGEQFF.

The chain recombines TRBV6-4 with TRBJ2-2. The V gene's germline CDR1 is MRHNA and CDR2 SNTAGT. CDR3 size: 13 residues. The CDR3 reads CASSDSSTGELFF.

The chain recombines TRBV4-1 with TRBJ2-4; with no DNA, the TCRdb D assignment of TRBD1 cannot be verified. CDR1 and CDR2 from the germline V gene are MGHRA and YSYEKL. The CDR3 spans 13 residues. The CDR3 spells CASSQEPGDIQYF.

V usage is TRBV23-1 and J usage is TRBJ2-5; TCRdb picks TRBD1, but there is no DNA to check that call. TRBV23-1 is reported as an ORF; its role is uncertain. The CDR3 totals 16 residues. This CDR3 reads CASSYNARQGDETQYF.

The gene calls are TRBV5-6 and TRBJ2-5. Germline V gene data show CDR1 as SGHDT and CDR2 as YYEEEE. This CDR3 is built from 14 residues. The CDR3 reads CASSLRVSEETQYF.

The chain uses TRBV13 and TRBJ2-1; the TRBD2 assignment by TCRdb is unverifiable without DNA. The germline V gene has CDR1 PRHDT and CDR2 FYEKMQ (reference sequence). This CDR3 has 15 amino acids. The CDR3 loop is CASSLFTRRGLDPFF. Variable domain in full (rest from reference TRBV13 and TRBJ2-1): AAGVIQSPRHLIKEKRETATLKCYPIPRHDTVYWYQQGPGQDPQFLISFYEKMQSDKGSIPDRFSAQQFSDYHSELNMSSLELGDSALYFCASSLFTRRGLDPFFGPGTRLTVL.

The chain is built from TRBV29-1 and TRBJ2-2; the TCRdb D gene call, TRBD2, has no DNA to confirm it. CDR3 length: 14 amino acids. Germline CDR1 SQVTM, CDR2 ANQGSEA. CDR3 sequence reads: CSVEAGGTTGELFF.

The genes are TRBV7-3 and TRBJ2-7; TCRdb names TRBD1, which stays unverified in the absence of DNA. Germline CDR1 reads SGHTA; CDR2 reads FQGTGA. The CDR3 consists of 15 residues. The CDR3 protein is CASSHPSTGAYEQYF.